Listed here are 3 T cell receptor beta chains from one sample, sequenced in a study of blood T cell repertoires in COVID-19. Clones were sequenced by immunoSEQ multiplex PCR, and TCRdb holds only the in-frame ones, with some missing. The table records around 260,000 clones, more than 75% of them present only once. Sequenced material: peripheral blood. The receptors come from a man between 35 and 55 years old who had recovered from COVID-19.

The V and J genes are TRBV21-1 and TRBJ1-2. TRBV21-1 corresponds to a pseudogene. CDR3 length: 15 residues. The CDR3: CASSNGGGDNYGYTF. CDR3 DNA: TGTGCCAGCAGCAACGGGGGGGGTGATAACTATGGCTACACCTTC.

The rearrangement joins TRBV28 to TRBJ2-7; weak D call: TRBD1 (6 bases). Germline V lookup: CDR1 MDHEN, CDR2 SYDVKM. There are 14 residues in the CDR3. V lost 2 bases to trimming and J lost 3 bases, with 11 bases between them. The CDR3 DNA sequence: TGTGCCAGCAGTTTACTCACAGGGAACTACGAGCAGTACTTC. It encodes CASSLLTGNYEQYF.

This clone turned up a few times. The CDR3 sequence is CASSRRQGGEKLFF. The CDR3 nucleotides read TGTGCCAGCAGCCGCCGACAGGGTGGTGAAAAACTGTTTTTT. V usage is TRBV14 and J usage is TRBJ1-4; 7 positions agree with TRBD1. The trim removed 4 bases at V and 7 bases at J, leaving 6 bases unmatched. Germline CDR1 reads SGHDN; CDR2 reads FVKESK. The CDR3 covers 14 residues.